The count of the clone carrying this TCR beta chain is one. Antigen specificity is unknown. Clones were sequenced by immunoSEQ multiplex PCR, and TCRdb holds only the in-frame ones, with some missing. The sample has over 70,000 clones, about 80% seen once; the top ten hold approximately 30%. The sample belongs to a study of T cell responses to AZD1222 COVID-19 vaccine. Study results and limitations: White British ancestry dominated among donors, who included more females, and clonal diversity was possibly underestimated. As reported, nearly half of all spike-specific TCRs target variant regions that are unmutated. Scientists sampled the repertoires only once the peak T cell response had passed. The span of vaccine-associated CD4 TCRs extended across spike, with dominance at 160-218 and 743-854.

CDR3 length: 13 residues. Per the germline V gene, CDR1 is MGHRA and CDR2 is YSYEKL. The V gene lost 1 base and the J gene lost 6 bases, with 9 bases spanning the gap. The TCR sequence derives from an adult who received the MenACWY meningococcal vaccine as a control. This chain joins TRBV4-1 and TRBJ1-2; tentative D call: TRBD1 (6 bases). The input for sequencing was peripheral blood, taken 28 days after the second dose of the MenACWY control vaccine. The chain's CDR3 is CASSQVQGHGYTF. The CDR3 bases are TGCGCCAGCAGCCAAGTACAGGGTCATGGCTACACCTTC.